A single sample is the source of the 30 T cell receptor beta chains below, sequenced in a study of CD8+ T cells in alopecia areata. It was cDNA, reverse transcribed from extracted RNA, that served as the sequencing template. Repertoires were generated with immunoSEQ multiplex PCR, while TCRdb's copy carries only in-frame clones and drops some. The sample has 200,000 to 250,000 clones; about 58% are singletons. As to treatment: oral pan-JAK inhibitor, 5-10 mg twice daily. Sequencing used CD4+ T cells sorted from blood, obtained at week 4, from a patient treated with tofacitinib. The source of these receptors is a human donor with alopecia areata.

V gene TRBV29-1 combines with J gene TRBJ1-1, with 8 bases fitting TRBD1. The length of the CDR3 is 14 residues. Germline CDR1 reads SQVTM; CDR2 reads ANQGSEA. Trimming at V came to 4 bases and at J to 4 bases, leaving 8 bases not matched to a gene. The chain's CDR3 is CSVVAGGLGTEAFF. The CDR3 DNA follows: TGCAGCGTTGTAGCAGGGGGCTTGGGCACTGAAGCTTTCTTT. The whole variable domain, remainder taken from reference TRBV29-1 and TRBJ1-1, is SAVISQKPSRDICQRGTSLTIQCQVDSQVTMMFWYRQQPGQSLTLIATANQGSEATYESGFVIDKFPISRPNLTFSTLTVSNMSPEDSSIYLCSVVAGGLGTEAFFGQGTRLTVV.

The chain uses TRBV30 and TRBJ2-3; D gene ambiguous. This CDR3 region has 11 residues. The germline V gene encodes CDR1 GTSNPN and CDR2 SVGIG (reference sequence). V lost 5 bases and J 5 bases, leaving 8 bases between the germline ends. The CDR3 loop is CAWPRQDTQYF. CDR3 nucleotide sequence: TGTGCCTGGCCGCGTCAAGATACGCAGTATTTT.

The chain uses TRBV20-1 and TRBJ1-2; D is unresolved. CDR3 length equals 10 residues. The germline gives CDR1 DFQATT, CDR2 SNEGSKA (reference sequence). V was pared by 3 bases and J by 8 bases, with 7 bases between. The CDR3 DNA is TGCAGTGCTAGTAGCGGGGGCTACACCTTC. Its translation: CSASSGGYTF.

The chain carries TRBV29-1 and TRBJ1-5, with a tentative D call TRBD1 (6 bases). The V end lost 4 bases, the J end lost 2 bases, and 21 bases lay between the germline ends. The germline CDR1 and CDR2 sequences are SQVTM and ANQGSEA. The CDR3 has 17 amino acids. The CDR3 nucleotides are TGCAGCGTTGCCCTTCGGGCGCCGGAGGGGGGCAATCAGCCCCAGCATTTT. Amino acids: CSVALRAPEGGNQPQHF.

This clone was detected a few times. Other DNA sequences in this specimen translate into the identical CDR3. CDR3 nucleotide sequence: TGCAGCGTCGGGGACAGCTATGGCTACACCTTC. Encoded protein: CSVGDSYGYTF. V is TRBV29-1 and J is TRBJ1-2; TRBD1 agrees at 7 bases. Germline values: CDR1 SQVTM, CDR2 ANQGSEA. CDR3 length: 11 amino acids. The junction had 2 bases not matched to a gene; V was cut back by 6 bases and J by 4 bases.

The table lists this clone with a count of one. V is TRBV25-1 and J is TRBJ2-1; tentatively, D is TRBD2 (5 bases). Deletions cut 1 base from V and 6 bases from J, with 16 bases between. The CDR3 covers 16 residues. Germline loops: CDR1 MGHDK, CDR2 SYGVNS. The CDR3 nucleotides read TGTGCCAGCAGTGAATCTTTAACGGGGAAGGTCAATGAGCAGTTCTTC. It encodes CASSESLTGKVNEQFF. Full variable domain (outside the CDR3, taken from reference TRBV25-1 and TRBJ2-1): EADIYQTPRYLVIGTGKKITLECSQTMGHDKMYWYQQDPGMELHLIHYSYGVNSTEKGDLSSESTVSRIRTEHFPLTLESARPSHTSQYLCASSESLTGKVNEQFFGPGTRLTVL.

The chain employs TRBV5-6 and TRBJ1-5; D is unresolved. V lost 1 base and J 0 bases, leaving 14 bases between the germline ends. Germline values: CDR1 SGHDT, CDR2 YYEEEE. The CDR3 is made up of 17 amino acids. The CDR3 protein is CASSLRRKIYSNQPQHF. CDR3 DNA: TGTGCCAGCAGCTTGCGACGGAAAATCTATAGCAATCAGCCCCAGCATTTT.

V is TRBV6-1 and J is TRBJ1-2; TRBD1 agrees at 9 bases. V was pared by 2 bases and J by 7 bases, with 5 bases of the junction left unmatched. From germline, CDR1 is MNHNS and CDR2 SASEGT. There are 14 residues in the CDR3. This CDR3 reads CASSESGQGIGYTF. The CDR3 DNA reads TGTGCCAGCAGTGAATCCGGACAGGGGATTGGCTACACCTTC.

The chain links TRBV2 to TRBJ2-7; 14 bases fit TRBD2. V was pared by 6 bases and J by 3 bases, with 4 bases of the junction left unmatched. Germline V gene data show CDR1 as SNHLY and CDR2 as FYNNEI. This CDR3 is 15 amino acids long. The DNA for the CDR3 is TGTGCCAGCAGCCCGGGACTAGCGGGGGTCTACGAGCAGTACTTC. Amino acid sequence: CASSPGLAGVYEQYF.

This clone has just a few counts. CDR3 nucleotide sequence: TGTGCCAGCAGCTTTGTAGCGGGGTCCGAGGCCCAGTACTTC. It specifies CASSFVAGSEAQYF. The chain employs TRBV7-2 and TRBJ2-5; 8 bases line up with TRBD2. In germline, CDR1 is SGHTA, CDR2 FQGNSA. The CDR3 sequence is 14 residues long. The V and J ends lost 3 bases and 9 bases, in that order; junction bases with no gene match: 9.

This clone appeared a single time. The rearrangement uses TRBV25-1 and TRBJ2-7; 10 positions agree with TRBD1. CDR3 length: 14 amino acids. V lost 3 bases to trimming and J lost 3 bases; unmatched junction nucleotides: 2. Germline V lookup: CDR1 MGHDK, CDR2 SYGVNS. CDR3 region: CASSDRTGGYEQYF. CDR3 DNA sequence: TGTGCCAGCAGTGACCGGACAGGGGGCTACGAGCAGTACTTC.

The V gene is TRBV19, the J gene TRBJ2-1; 12 bases are shared with TRBD2. Germline loops: CDR1 LNHDA, CDR2 SQIVND (reference sequence). Trimming removed 8 bases from V and 0 bases from J; junction bases left unmatched: 11. CDR3 length equals 18 residues. The CDR3 nucleotides are TGTGCCAGTGGGGATTCTGGACTAGCGGGGCCCTCCTACAATGAGCAGTTCTTC. It specifies CASGDSGLAGPSYNEQFF. The full variable domain, completed using reference TRBV19 and TRBJ2-1, is DGGITQSPKYLFRKEGQNVTLSCEQNLNHDAMYWYRQDPGQGLRLIYYSQIVNDFQKGDIAEGYSVSREKKESFPLTVTSAQKNPTAFYLCASGDSGLAGPSYNEQFFGPGTRLTVL.

The chain uses TRBV18 and TRBJ1-2; possible D gene TRBD1, 6 bases. The CDR3 extends over 12 amino acids. Trimming removed 2 bases from V and 8 bases from J, with 9 bases in between. Germline lookup yields CDR1 KGHSH and CDR2 LQKENI. In DNA, the CDR3 is TGTGCCAGCTCACCAGTACAGGGAGGCTACACCTTC. Its translation: CASSPVQGGYTF.

V and J are TRBV4-3 and TRBJ2-3, with D unclear. The CDR3 runs 13 residues. Germline CDR1 LGHNA, CDR2 YSLEER. Trimming stripped 3 bases from V and 4 bases from J, with 8 bases between. CDR3 in DNA: TGCGCCAGCAGCCAGGAACTCGCAGATACGCAGTATTTT. Its protein product is CASSQELADTQYF.

In its sample, this clone was seen many times. The chain has TRBV2 and TRBJ1-6; D unclear. This CDR3 spans 16 amino acids. The ends were cut back, 1 base at V and 11 bases at J, with 18 bases in the middle. Germline CDR1 reads SNHLY; CDR2 reads FYNNEI. The CDR3 loop reads CASSEGSILRGAPLHF. CDR3 coding DNA: TGTGCCAGCAGTGAAGGGAGTATACTACGTGGCGCACCCCTCCACTTT.

This clone was found a few times. The chain recombines TRBV19 with TRBJ1-6, with a possible D match to TRBD1 (5 bases). CDR3 length equals 15 residues. The germline V gene has CDR1 LNHDA and CDR2 SQIVND (reference sequence). Between the trimmed V and J ends, which lost 5 bases and 10 bases, there was a span of 18 bases. Written as DNA, the CDR3 is TGTGCCAGTAGTTCCCAGGGACGACTTTCCTCACCCCTCCACTTT. Encoded protein: CASSSQGRLSSPLHF.

The rearrangement uses TRBV9 and TRBJ1-6; D ambiguous. Germline CDR1 is SGDLS and CDR2 is YYNGEE. This CDR3 region has 12 residues. Trimming took off 9 bases at V and 7 bases at J, with 11 bases between the two ends. CDR3: CATPNGNSPLHF. Written as DNA, the CDR3 is TGTGCCACCCCCAACGGGAATTCACCCCTCCACTTT.

The chain uses TRBV5-1 and TRBJ2-1; no firm D call. Germline V lookup: CDR1 SGHRS, CDR2 YFSETQ. V was clipped by 4 bases and J by 8 bases, with 16 bases between them. CDR3 size: 14 residues. The CDR3 nucleotides are TGCGCCAGCAGCATTTTCTCGGATCTGGATGAGCAGTTCTTC. Translated: CASSIFSDLDEQFF. Supplemented by reference TRBV5-1 and TRBJ2-1, the full variable domain reads KAGVTQTPRYLIKTRGQQVTLSCSPISGHRSVSWYQQTPGQGLQFLFEYFSETQRNKGNFPGRFSGRQFSNSRSEMNVSTLELGDSALYLCASSIFSDLDEQFFGPGTRLTVL.

The sample holds one count of this clone. This chain joins TRBV29-1 and TRBJ1-2; D is ambiguous. V dropped 2 bases and J dropped 3 bases, with 16 bases sitting between them. Germline-derived CDR1 and CDR2 are SQVTM and ANQGSEA. The CDR3 contains 15 residues. CDR3 bases: TGCAGCGTTGAACAGAAGTCGGCCCGGGACTATGGCTACACCTTC. Residues: CSVEQKSARDYGYTF.

This chain connects TRBV4-3 to TRBJ2-1, with D unclear. V lost 0 bases, J lost 11 bases, and 8 bases lay in between. This CDR3 region has 12 residues. Germline V lookup: CDR1 LGHNA, CDR2 YSLEER. CDR3 in amino acids: CASSQDVGQQFF. In nucleotides, the CDR3 is TGCGCCAGCAGCCAAGATGTGGGCCAGCAGTTCTTC.

The V and J genes are TRBV5-6 and TRBJ2-3; TRBD2 matches 12 bases. This CDR3 is 16 amino acids long. V shed 4 bases, J shed 1 base, and the junction held 4 bases outside the gene matches. Germline V lookup: CDR1 SGHDT, CDR2 YYEEEE. DNA for the CDR3: TGTGCCAGCAGCCCCGGACTAGCGGGGCGCACAGATACGCAGTATTTT. Encoded protein: CASSPGLAGRTDTQYF.

This clone appeared once. The chain employs TRBV30 and TRBJ2-5, with 7 bases identical to TRBD1. The ends lost 5 bases at V and 5 bases at J; junction bases unmatched: 8. CDR1 and CDR2 from the germline V gene are GTSNPN and SVGIG (reference sequence). This CDR3 is built from 13 residues. CDR3 in DNA: TGTGCCTGGTGTAGGTCCAGGGGGGAGACCCAGTACTTC. It translates to CAWCRSRGETQYF. Drawing the rest from reference TRBV30 and TRBJ2-5, the complete variable domain is SQTIHQWPATLVQPVGSPLSLECTVEGTSNPNLYWYRQAAGRGLQLLFYSVGIGQISSEVPQNLSASRPQDRQFILSSKKLLLSDSGFYLCAWCRSRGETQYFGPGTRLLVL.

Worth noting for this clone: The junction and the germline gene differ at one end; a read error may be behind it. The V gene is TRBV9, the J gene TRBJ2-1; D gene uncertain. Germline CDR1 is SGDLS and CDR2 is YYNGEE. The CDR3 extends over 15 amino acids. CDR3 amino acids: CASSVVAEYYNEQLF. The CDR3, as DNA: TGTGCCAGCAGCGTAGTGGCGGAATACTACAATGAGCAGCTCTTC. The whole variable domain, remainder taken from reference TRBV9 and TRBJ2-1, is DSGVTQTPKHLITATGQRVTLRCSPRSGDLSVYWYQQSLDQGLQFLIQYYNGEERAKGNILERFSAQQFPDLHSELNLSSLELGDSALYFCASSVVAEYYNEQLFGPGTRLTVL.

This chain joins TRBV27 and TRBJ1-2; possible D gene TRBD1, 6 bases. Per the germline V gene, CDR1 is MNHEY and CDR2 is SMNVEV (reference sequence). This CDR3 has 15 amino acids. Trimming stripped 8 bases from V and 4 bases from J, with 20 bases between. The CDR3 sequence is CASAIKQGFGYGYTF. The CDR3 DNA follows: TGTGCCAGCGCTATAAAACAGGGATTTGGCTATGGCTACACCTTC.

This clone was seen more than once but under ten times. The CDR3 loop is CASSQDLDGSYEQYF. The CDR3 nucleotides read TGCGCCAGCAGCCAAGATCTCGATGGCTCCTACGAGCAGTACTTC. This sequence joins TRBV4-3 and TRBJ2-7; D uncertain. The length of the CDR3 is 15 residues. V was pared by 0 bases and J by 0 bases, with 9 bases between. Germline loops: CDR1 LGHNA, CDR2 YSLEER.

The genes are TRBV7-8 and TRBJ1-6, with D hard to call. CDR1 is SGHVS, CDR2 FQNEAQ, per germline. V lost 4 bases to trimming and J lost 2 bases, with 12 bases between them. This CDR3 comprises 16 residues. CDR3 residues: CASSSQGQAYNSPLHF. The DNA for the CDR3 is TGTGCCAGCAGCTCCCAAGGGCAGGCCTATAATTCACCCCTCCACTTT.

This clone was seen a few times. The junction and the germline gene differ at one end; a read error may be behind it. The V call is TRBV11-2, the J call TRBJ2-5, with D perhaps TRBD1 or TRBD2 (5 bases each). Germline values: CDR1 SGHAT, CDR2 FQNNGV. CDR3 length: 14 amino acids. As DNA, the CDR3 is TGTGCCAGCAGCTTATTAGAGTCGGGGACCCTCCAAAACTTC. Its protein is CASSLLESGTLQNF.

V usage is TRBV5-6 and J usage is TRBJ2-3, with TRBD2 matching 7 bases. CDR1 is SGHDT and CDR2 is YYEEEE in the germline V gene. The CDR3 has 15 residues. V shed 4 bases and J 1 base; nucleotides not matched to a gene: 6. CDR3 loop: CASSQSGAGTDTQYF. The DNA for the CDR3 is TGTGCCAGCAGCCAGAGCGGGGCTGGCACAGATACGCAGTATTTT.

This sequence joins TRBV29-1 and TRBJ1-2; 11 nucleotides line up with TRBD1. V lost 7 bases to trimming and J lost 1 base; unmatched junction nucleotides: 8. Germline loops: CDR1 SQVTM, CDR2 ANQGSEA. The CDR3 totals 15 residues. The DNA for the CDR3 is TGCAGCGCCACGGGACAGGGGGACAATAACTATGGCTACACCTTC. Translating gives CSATGQGDNNYGYTF. The variable domain in full, completed from reference TRBV29-1 and TRBJ1-2, reads SAVISQKPSRDICQRGTSLTIQCQVDSQVTMMFWYRQQPGQSLTLIATANQGSEATYESGFVIDKFPISRPNLTFSTLTVSNMSPEDSSIYLCSATGQGDNNYGYTFGSGTRLTVV.

J is TRBJ2-1 and V is TRBV2; 10 nucleotides align to TRBD2. In germline, CDR1 is SNHLY, CDR2 FYNNEI. Unmatched junction bases numbered 7, after V lost 5 bases and J lost 6 bases. This CDR3 is built from 15 residues. The CDR3 loop is CASSRTSGHLNEQFF. The CDR3 bases are TGTGCCAGCAGTCGGACTAGCGGACACCTCAATGAGCAGTTCTTC.